The 13 T cell receptor beta chains given below trace back to one sample, sequenced in a study of molecular identifiers for immune sequencing clone quantification. MiXCR, applied by TCRdb to the PCR reads, yields one record per CDR3 protein. The sample lists hundreds of thousands of distinct CDR3 sequences, around 20% seen once, with roughly 0.83% in the top ten. The sample consisted of naive CD8+ T cells from blood, with Jurkat cell RNA spiked in. Subset described: FACS-sorted CD8+CD4-CCR7+CD45RA+ naive T cells. These receptor sequences come from a human donor in good health. Some libraries in this study had Jurkat cell RNA spiked in.

A word on this clonotype: The CDR3 ends on some other residue instead of the conserved phenylalanine or tryptophan, so this is likely a read error. The chain couples TRBV20-1 to TRBJ1-2; D is uncertain. V was shortened by 1 base and J by 6 bases, with 6 bases between the two germline ends. The CDR3 spans 11 residues. Looked up from germline, CDR1 is DFQATT and CDR2 is SNEGSKA (reference sequence). CDR3 in amino acids: CSARVGDGYTL. CDR3 DNA sequence: TGCAGTGCTAGAGTAGGAGATGGCTACACCCTC.

Ten or more counts support this clonotype. This chain uses TRBV12-3 or TRBV12-4 with TRBJ2-1; D may be TRBD2 (5 bases). Trimming pared 3 bases from V and 5 bases from J, leaving 8 bases between. The CDR3 is 13 residues long. The CDR3 spells CASSFRRNNEQFF. CDR3 sequence (DNA): TGTGCCAGCAGTTTCAGGAGGAACAATGAGCAGTTCTTC.

In this sample, this clonotype turned up many times. This rearrangement joins TRBV4-3 to TRBJ2-3, with 10 bases fitting TRBD2. V lost 0 bases and J lost 3; bases outside the gene matches: 9. Germline CDR1 is LGHNA and CDR2 is YSLEER. The CDR3 runs 18 residues. The CDR3 here is CASSQDRASGRVTDTQYF. CDR3 nucleotides: TGCGCCAGCAGCCAAGATAGGGCTAGCGGGAGAGTAACAGATACGCAGTATTTT.

Ten or more counts support this clonotype. The chain joins TRBV6-2 or TRBV6-3 to TRBJ2-7; D unclear. This CDR3 spans 12 amino acids. The germline V gene has CDR1 MNHEY and CDR2 SVGEGT. The V end lost 6 bases, the J end lost 4 bases, and 10 bases lay between the germline ends. The CDR3 region is CASRPGIYEQYF. The CDR3 coding sequence is TGTGCCAGCAGGCCAGGAATTTACGAGCAGTACTTC.

V and J are TRBV7-9 and TRBJ2-1; TRBD1 aligns across 8 bases. Trimming took 7 bases from V and 9 from J; bases not matched to a gene: 17. In germline, CDR1 is SEHNR, CDR2 FQNEAQ (reference sequence). This CDR3 is built from 16 residues. The CDR3 reads CASIAGQGIDVGEQFF. CDR3 coding DNA: TGTGCCAGCATCGCTGGACAGGGAATAGACGTAGGTGAGCAGTTCTTC.

Many counts were recorded for this clonotype. The chain employs TRBV20-1 and TRBJ2-5; D is uncertain. The CDR3 runs to 11 residues. The germline V gene has CDR1 DFQATT and CDR2 SNEGSKA (reference sequence). Trimming took 7 bases from V and 2 from J, leaving 8 bases between them. This CDR3 is CSGQEQETQYF. The CDR3 bases are TGCAGTGGCCAAGAGCAAGAGACCCAGTACTTC.

This clonotype was counted a few times. The chain combines TRBV7-8 with TRBJ1-2; D possibly corresponds to TRBD1 (6 bases). The CDR3 totals 13 residues. Per germline, CDR1 SGHVS and CDR2 FQNEAQ. V was clipped by 5 bases and J by 4 bases, with 11 bases between them. Written as DNA, the CDR3 is TGTGCCAGCAGCAACGGACAGCTCTATGGCTACACCTTC. This translates into CASSNGQLYGYTF.

This clonotype has ten or more counts. This sequence joins TRBV4-3 and TRBJ2-7; tentatively, D is TRBD2 (5 bases). The CDR3 has 14 residues. Germline V gene lookup returns CDR1 LGHNA and CDR2 YSLEER. With 0 bases removed from V and 4 bases from J, the gap between germline ends came to 10 bases. The CDR3 sequence: CASSQDSAAYEQYF. The CDR3 region has the DNA TGCGCCAGCAGCCAAGATAGCGCGGCGTACGAGCAGTACTTC.

This clonotype showed up many times. This chain connects TRBV6-2 or TRBV6-3 to TRBJ2-7; TRBD1 is a possible D gene (6 bases). The CDR3 runs to 14 residues. The ends were cut back, 6 bases at V and 5 bases at J, with 17 bases in the middle. Germline loops: CDR1 MNHEY, CDR2 SVGEGT. The CDR3 is CASRDRNREHEQYF. The CDR3, as DNA: TGTGCCAGCAGAGACCGGAACAGGGAGCACGAGCAGTACTTC.

Many counts were recorded for this clonotype. The rearrangement uses TRBV20-1 and TRBJ1-2; 9 bases agree with TRBD1. Unmatched junction bases numbered 0, after V lost 1 base and J lost 3 bases. Germline CDR1 is DFQATT and CDR2 is SNEGSKA (reference sequence). The CDR3 runs to 13 residues. CDR3 sequence reads: CSARGDRDYGYTF. The CDR3 region has the DNA TGCAGTGCTAGAGGGGACAGGGACTATGGCTACACCTTC.

The chain employs TRBV5-1 and TRBJ1-1; TRBD1 agrees at 9 bases. Germline CDR1 reads SGHRS; CDR2 reads YFSETQ. Trimming removed 3 bases from V and 1 base from J; junction bases left unmatched: 7. The CDR3 has 16 amino acids. The chain's CDR3 is CASSSSDRGGNTEAFF. DNA for the CDR3: TGCGCCAGCAGCTCCTCGGACAGGGGAGGGAACACTGAAGCTTTCTTT.

The chain joins TRBV20-1 to TRBJ2-5; unclear D gene. The V end was cut by 0 bases, the J end by 4 bases, with 3 bases between. From germline, CDR1 is DFQATT and CDR2 SNEGSKA (reference sequence). This CDR3 comprises 11 residues. The CDR3 here is CSARDTETQYF. For the CDR3, the DNA is TGCAGTGCTAGAGATACAGAGACCCAGTACTTC.

This clonotype occurred a few times. V is TRBV3-1 and J is TRBJ2-5, with 10 bases fitting TRBD1. CDR1 is LGHDT, CDR2 YNNKEL, per germline (reference sequence). This CDR3 is built from 17 residues. Losses at the gene ends were 0 bases for V and 5 bases for J; bases not matched to a gene: 9. As DNA, the CDR3 is TGTGCCAGCAGCCAAGATTACTCGGACAGGGGGGATGAGACCCAGTACTTC. The encoded protein is CASSQDYSDRGDETQYF.